A selection of T cell receptor beta chains follows, all from one sample in a study of T cell responses to AZD1222 COVID-19 vaccine. Assay: immunoSEQ multiplex PCR; the TCRdb copy retains only in-frame clones and omits some. The data contain fewer than 120,000 clones, less than 95% of them singletons. The sample in question was peripheral blood, obtained on day 0 of AZD1222 vaccination. Source of these receptors: an adult in good health. CDR3s include the opening cysteine and the closing phenylalanine or tryptophan. The D gene is left open where the match is weak. Size values are once, few and many counts, or a class for expanded clones, and some rows have none.

TRBJ1-4,13,TRBV28,.,TRBD1,CASLARGWEKLFF,TGTGCCAGCTTAGCCAGGGGGTGGGAAAAACTGTTTTTT
TRBJ1-4,15,TRBV9,.,.,CASSVAIGVGEKLFF,TGTGCCAGCAGCGTAGCTATCGGGGTCGGAGAAAAACTGTTTTTT
TRBJ2-7,16,TRBV12-5,.,TRBD1,CASATDFSGQTYEQYF,TGTGCTAGTGCCACTGATTTCTCGGGACAGACCTACGAGCAGTACTTC
TRBJ1-2,15,TRBV6-5,.,TRBD1,CASRLSGTGTYGYTF,TGTGCCAGCAGACTTTCCGGGACAGGGACCTATGGCTACACCTTC
TRBJ1-6,13,TRBV7-2,once,TRBD1,CASSTDRESPLHF,TGTGCCAGCAGCACCGACAGGGAATCACCCCTCCACTTT
TRBJ1-6,15,TRBV18,.,.,CASSYWTANNSPLHF,TGTGCCAGCTCATACTGGACAGCCAATAATTCACCCCTCCACTTT
TRBJ2-5,15,TRBV12-5,.,.,CASDLPGRTRETQYF,TGTGCTAGTGACTTACCGGGACGGACTCGGGAGACCCAGTACTTC
TRBJ1-1,11,TRBV24-1,.,.,CATSDRAKAFF,TGTGCCACCAGTGATCGGGCGAAAGCTTTCTTT
TRBJ2-2,12,TRBV29-1,.,.,CSVPSSTGELFF,TGCAGCGTTCCGAGCAGCACCGGGGAGCTGTTTTTT
TRBJ2-6,19,TRBV19,.,.,CASSIAGGRLTSGANVLTF,TGTGCCAGTAGTATAGCCGGCGGCAGACTAACCTCTGGGGCCAACGTCCTGACTTTC
TRBJ2-4,15,TRBV5-1,.,.,CASSLWGGAKNIQYF,TGCGCCAGCAGCCTGTGGGGGGGCGCCAAAAACATTCAGTACTTC
TRBJ2-5,13,TRBV12-3/TRBV12-4,.,.,CASLRRGRETQYF,TGTGCCAGCCTTCGGCGGGGGCGGGAGACCCAGTACTTC
TRBJ1-1,14,TRBV10-1,.,TRBD1,CASSDEGARTEAFF,TGCGCCAGCAGTGACGAGGGGGCGCGGACTGAAGCTTTCTTT
TRBJ1-5,15,TRBV27,.,.,CASSRNRDSNQPQHF,TGTGCCAGCAGCCGAAACAGGGATAGCAATCAGCCCCAGCATTTT
TRBJ1-5,17,TRBV28,.,.,CASSLSGGGSSNQPQHF,TGTGCCAGCAGTTTGTCTGGAGGAGGGAGTAGCAATCAGCCCCAGCATTTT
TRBJ1-2,15,TRBV7-9,.,TRBD1,CASSLAQGAPYGYTF,TGTGCCAGCAGCTTAGCACAGGGGGCCCCCTATGGCTACACCTTC